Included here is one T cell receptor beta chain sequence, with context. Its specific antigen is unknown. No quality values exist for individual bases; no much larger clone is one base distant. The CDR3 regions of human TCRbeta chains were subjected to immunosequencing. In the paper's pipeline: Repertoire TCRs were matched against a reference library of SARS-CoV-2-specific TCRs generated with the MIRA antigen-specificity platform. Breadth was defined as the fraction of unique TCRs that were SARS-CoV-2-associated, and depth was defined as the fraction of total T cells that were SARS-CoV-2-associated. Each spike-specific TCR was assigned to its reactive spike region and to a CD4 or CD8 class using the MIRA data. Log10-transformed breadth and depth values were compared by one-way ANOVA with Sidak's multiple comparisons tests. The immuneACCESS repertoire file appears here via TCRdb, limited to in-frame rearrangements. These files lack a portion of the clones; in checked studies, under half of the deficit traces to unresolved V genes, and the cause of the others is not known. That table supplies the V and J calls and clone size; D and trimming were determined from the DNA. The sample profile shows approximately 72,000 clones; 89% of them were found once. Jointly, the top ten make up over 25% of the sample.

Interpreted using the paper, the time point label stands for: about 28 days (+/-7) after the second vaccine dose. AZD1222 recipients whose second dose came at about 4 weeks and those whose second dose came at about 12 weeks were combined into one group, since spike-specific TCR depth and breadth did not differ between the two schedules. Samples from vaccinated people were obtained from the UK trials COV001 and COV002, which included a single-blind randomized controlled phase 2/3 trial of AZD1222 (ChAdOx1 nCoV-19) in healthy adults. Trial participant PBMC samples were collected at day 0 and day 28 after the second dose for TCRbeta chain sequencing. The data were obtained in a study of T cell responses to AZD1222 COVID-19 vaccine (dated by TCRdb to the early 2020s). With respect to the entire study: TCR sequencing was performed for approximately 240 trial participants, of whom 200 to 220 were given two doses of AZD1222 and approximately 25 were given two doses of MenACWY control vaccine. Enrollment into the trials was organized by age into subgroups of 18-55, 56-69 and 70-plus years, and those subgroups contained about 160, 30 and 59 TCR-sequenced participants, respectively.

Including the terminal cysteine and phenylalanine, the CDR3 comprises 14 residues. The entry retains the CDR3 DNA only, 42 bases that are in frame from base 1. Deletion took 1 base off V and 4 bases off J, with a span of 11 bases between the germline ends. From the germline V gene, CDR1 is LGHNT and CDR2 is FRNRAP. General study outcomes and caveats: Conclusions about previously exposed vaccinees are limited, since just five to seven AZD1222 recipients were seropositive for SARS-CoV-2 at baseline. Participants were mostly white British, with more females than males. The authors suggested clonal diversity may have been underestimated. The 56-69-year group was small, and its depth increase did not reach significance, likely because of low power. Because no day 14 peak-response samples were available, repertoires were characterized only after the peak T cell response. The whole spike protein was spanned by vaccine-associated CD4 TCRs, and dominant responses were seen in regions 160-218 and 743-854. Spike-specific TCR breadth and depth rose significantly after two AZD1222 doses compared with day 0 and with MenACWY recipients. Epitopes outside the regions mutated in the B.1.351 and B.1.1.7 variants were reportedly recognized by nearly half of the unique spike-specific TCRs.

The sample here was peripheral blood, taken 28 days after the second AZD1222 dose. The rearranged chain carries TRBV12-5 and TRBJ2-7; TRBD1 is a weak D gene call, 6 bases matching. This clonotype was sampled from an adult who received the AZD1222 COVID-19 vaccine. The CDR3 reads CASGLGADRYEQYF. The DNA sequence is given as TGTGCTAGTGGTTTGGGGGCGGACAGATACGAGCAGTACTTC.